The 20 T cell receptor beta chains in this list originate from one sample, sequenced in a study of human T cells and chemical hapten exposure. TCRdb re-called the RACE reads with MiXCR, one entry per CDR3 protein. This table has 96,000 or so distinct CDR3 sequences, about a tenth appearing once. Time point noted: patch test 2, 6 weeks after DPC sensitization. Treatment specified: therapeutic diphenylcyclopropenone sensitization with weekly scalp DPC. Sequencing was performed on whole blood, taken in connection with sensitization to the hapten diphenylcyclopropenone (DPC). The source is a woman aged 35 to 49 with alopecia areata. Some clones in this sample may be carry-over from other donors' samples.

The J gene is TRBJ2-1, the V gene TRBV4-3, with D possibly being TRBD1 (6 bases). The V gene's germline CDR1 is LGHNA and CDR2 YSLEER. The CDR3 runs to 15 residues. V was cut by 4 bases and J by 3 bases, with 13 bases left in between. DNA of the CDR3: TGCGCCAGCAGCCCAGGGGCAGATTACTACAATGAGCAGTTCTTC. It specifies CASSPGADYYNEQFF.

The chain combines TRBV30 with TRBJ1-1; D is uncertain. Trimming cost V 0 bases and J 1 base, with 6 bases left between them. The germline gives CDR1 GTSNPN, CDR2 SVGIG (reference sequence). The CDR3 runs to 13 residues. The CDR3 protein is CAWSVRENTEAFF. CDR3 nucleotides: TGTGCCTGGAGTGTAAGGGAGAACACTGAAGCTTTCTTT.

This clonotype was observed at least ten times. CDR3 sequence: CASSQAPGAVSTDTQYF. For the CDR3, the DNA is TGCGCCAGCAGCCAAGCCCCGGGAGCAGTTAGCACAGATACGCAGTATTTT. The V and J genes are TRBV4-3 and TRBJ2-3; perhaps TRBD2 as D (6 bases). Germline-derived CDR1 and CDR2 are LGHNA and YSLEER. With 1 base removed from V and 0 bases from J, the gap between germline ends came to 14 bases. CDR3 length equals 17 residues.

The rearrangement uses TRBV20-1 and TRBJ2-7; the match to TRBD1 covers 11 bases. CDR1 is DFQATT, CDR2 SNEGSKA, per germline (reference sequence). The junction had 17 bases not matched to a gene; V was cut back by 7 bases and J by 3 bases. The CDR3 extends over 17 amino acids. CDR3 region: CSVMGSGQGVNIYEQYF. The CDR3 coding sequence is TGCAGTGTCATGGGGTCGGGACAGGGGGTAAATATCTACGAGCAGTACTTC.

This clonotype was detected only a few times. V usage is TRBV28 and J usage is TRBJ2-7; D possibly corresponds to TRBD1 (5 bases). Germline CDR1 MDHEN, CDR2 SYDVKM. The V end lost 5 bases, the J end lost 0 bases, and 14 bases lay between the germline ends. The CDR3 is 15 amino acids. CDR3 DNA sequence: TGTGCCAGCAGTACAGACAGAGCCAGCTCCTACGAGCAGTACTTC. This sequence encodes CASSTDRASSYEQYF.

This clonotype has at least ten counts. The V gene is TRBV19, the J gene TRBJ1-5; D is unresolved. The CDR3 is made up of 13 amino acids. Looked up from germline, CDR1 is LNHDA and CDR2 is SQIVND (reference sequence). V was clipped by 3 bases and J by 5 bases, with 8 bases between them. CDR3 in amino acids: CASSILLDQPQHF. The CDR3 region has the DNA TGTGCCAGTAGTATTTTACTGGATCAGCCCCAGCATTTT.

The CDR3 DNA reads TGTGCCAGCAGCTCCTTCCGGACAGACATGAACACTGAAGCTTTCTTT. Its translation: CASSSFRTDMNTEAFF. V is TRBV7-2 and J is TRBJ1-1; perhaps TRBD1 as D (6 bases). The length of the CDR3 is 16 residues. V lost 4 bases to trimming and J lost 0 bases, with 15 bases between them. Germline CDR1 reads SGHTA; CDR2 reads FQGNSA.

The sample holds a few counts of this clonotype. CDR3 region: CASSRGGGGANVLTF. The CDR3 DNA follows: TGTGCCAGCAGCCGCGGGGGCGGAGGGGCCAACGTCCTGACTTTC. This sequence joins TRBV5-4 and TRBJ2-6; D possibly corresponds to TRBD2 (7 bases). CDR1 is SGHNT and CDR2 is YYREEE in the germline V gene (reference sequence). V was clipped by 4 bases and J by 4 bases, with 12 bases between them. CDR3 size: 15 residues.

This clonotype occurred a few times. This chain links TRBV14 with TRBJ2-1, with TRBD2 matching over 8 bases. The CDR3 covers 15 residues. CDR1 is SGHDN, CDR2 FVKESK, per germline. The J segment lost 4 bases and the V segment lost 2 bases, leaving 4 bases of the junction unmatched. The CDR3 DNA is TGTGCCAGCAGCCAACCGGGACTAGTTTACAATGAGCAGTTCTTC. Its protein product is CASSQPGLVYNEQFF.

The chain couples TRBV7-6 to TRBJ1-5; the D gene is possibly TRBD1 (6 bases). Trimming took off 6 bases at V and 9 bases at J, with 15 bases between the two ends. This CDR3 spans 13 amino acids. CDR1 and CDR2 (germline): SGHVS, FNYEAQ. The CDR3 sequence is CASSPGGRRPQHF. Written as DNA, the CDR3 is TGTGCCAGCAGTCCGGGGGGGCGGAGGCCCCAGCATTTT.

This clonotype was picked up a small number of times. This chain links TRBV6-2 or TRBV6-3 with TRBJ2-7, with TRBD2 matching over 11 bases. CDR3 size: 16 residues. Trimming cost V 4 bases and J 4 bases; bases outside gene matches: 9. CDR1 is MNHEY, CDR2 SVGEGT, per germline. This CDR3 is CASSFRTGTSGYEQYF. DNA for the CDR3: TGTGCCAGCAGTTTCCGAACCGGGACTAGCGGATACGAGCAGTACTTC.

This clonotype was observed at least ten times. V and J are TRBV20-1 and TRBJ1-2; D is unclear. The CDR3 has 15 amino acids. Per the germline V gene, CDR1 is DFQATT and CDR2 is SNEGSKA (reference sequence). The ends were cut back, 6 bases at V and 0 bases at J, with 17 bases in the middle. CDR3 coding DNA: TGCAGTGCCCCAAGGCGGGGAACTACTAACTATGGCTACACCTTC. It specifies CSAPRRGTTNYGYTF.

This clonotype was observed a few times. The chain has TRBV5-1 and TRBJ2-1, with 13 bases matching TRBD2. The ends lost 5 bases at V and 5 bases at J; junction bases unmatched: 1. Per the germline V gene, CDR1 is SGHRS and CDR2 is YFSETQ. The length of the CDR3 is 14 residues. The CDR3 DNA follows: TGCGCCAGCAGAGGGACTAGCGGGAACAATGAGCAGTTCTTC. Translated: CASRGTSGNNEQFF. The complete variable domain, with remaining parts taken from reference TRBV5-1 and TRBJ2-1, reads KAGVTQTPRYLIKTRGQQVTLSCSPISGHRSVSWYQQTPGQGLQFLFEYFSETQRNKGNFPGRFSGRQFSNSRSEMNVSTLELGDSALYLCASRGTSGNNEQFFGPGTRLTVL.

This clonotype was found many times. This chain uses TRBV3-1 with TRBJ2-1; 8 bases agree with TRBD2. The CDR3 extends over 16 amino acids. The germline V gene has CDR1 LGHDT and CDR2 YNNKEL (reference sequence). Losses at the gene ends were 0 bases for V and 6 bases for J; bases not matched to a gene: 7. The CDR3 DNA follows: TGTGCCAGCAGCCAAGATCTAGGCGGGAGGAGCAATGAGCAGTTCTTC. Its protein product is CASSQDLGGRSNEQFF.

This clonotype was seen ten or more times. The DNA for the CDR3 is TGTGCCAGCAGCCGGGACGGCGTGGAGGGCTACACCTTC. Encoded protein: CASSRDGVEGYTF. This chain uses TRBV6-2 or TRBV6-3 with TRBJ1-2; D is perhaps TRBD1 (5 bases). The CDR3 contains 13 residues. With 6 bases removed from V and 8 bases from J, the gap between germline ends came to 16 bases. Germline V lookup: CDR1 MNHEY, CDR2 SVGEGT.

This clonotype came up a few times. The CDR3 DNA is TGTGCCAGCAGTTTTGGGCAGGAGAATTCACCCCTCCACTTT. As protein: CASSFGQENSPLHF. The V call is TRBV27, the J call TRBJ1-6; D is ambiguous. CDR3 size: 14 residues. V lost 3 bases and J lost 7, with 10 bases in between. Germline lookup yields CDR1 MNHEY and CDR2 SMNVEV (reference sequence).

This clonotype was recorded many times. CDR3 loop: CASRLGTPNNEQFF. Written as DNA, the CDR3 is TGTGCCAGCAGACTCGGGACTCCAAACAATGAGCAGTTCTTC. The V call is TRBV28, the J call TRBJ2-1, with D maybe TRBD2 (6 bases). V lost 6 bases to trimming and J lost 5 bases, with 14 bases between them. The CDR3 contains 14 residues. The germline gives CDR1 MDHEN, CDR2 SYDVKM.

This clonotype showed up many times. The chain uses TRBV10-3 and TRBJ2-7, with 9 bases identical to TRBD1. The CDR3 length is 13 residues. The germline V gene encodes CDR1 ENHRY and CDR2 SYGVKD. J lost 3 bases, V lost 4 bases, and 1 base had no gene match. The CDR3 region has the DNA TGTGCCATCAGTGGGACAGGGGTCTACGAGCAGTACTTC. This encodes CAISGTGVYEQYF.

J is TRBJ1-3 and V is TRBV6-5, with D hard to call. The V gene's germline CDR1 is MNHEY and CDR2 SVGAGI. Trimming took off 0 bases at V and 2 bases at J, with 14 bases between the two ends. This CDR3 is built from 17 residues. This CDR3 reads CASSYSIIPSAGNTIYF. The CDR3 region has the DNA TGTGCCAGCAGTTACTCGATAATTCCGTCGGCTGGAAACACCATATATTTT.

J is TRBJ2-2 and V is TRBV11-2, with D perhaps TRBD1 (6 bases). The CDR3 has 13 amino acids. Trimming pared 6 bases from V and 7 bases from J, leaving 12 bases between. The germline V gene encodes CDR1 SGHAT and CDR2 FQNNGV. The CDR3 here is CASSSQGIGELFF. The CDR3 nucleotides read TGTGCCAGCAGTTCCCAGGGGATCGGGGAGCTGTTTTTT.